This T cell receptor beta chain appears in the sequencing data of a study of T cell changes during pregnancy in multiple sclerosis. Produced via immunoSEQ multiplex PCR; TCRdb's table is partial and in-frame only. Of approximately 27,000 clones in the sample, less than 90% are singletons; the top ten hold roughly 7.4%. Germline CDR1 SGDLS, CDR2 YYNGEE. After removal of 0 bases from V and 2 bases from J, the junction contained 6 bases not matched to a gene. The CDR3 loop spans 16 amino acids. This specimen was CD8+ T cells from peripheral blood mononuclear cells, taken before pregnancy. This sequence originates from a female donor with multiple sclerosis, enrolled in a pregnancy study. The chain has TRBV9 and TRBJ2-7, with 9 positions matching TRBD2. The CDR3 here is CASSVDWGGGAYEQYF. In DNA form, the CDR3 reads TGTGCCAGCAGCGTAGATTGGGGCGGGGGGGCCTACGAGCAGTACTTC.